What follows are 15 T cell receptor beta chains derived from one specimen sequenced in a study of blood T cell repertoires in COVID-19. Clones were read by immunoSEQ multiplex PCR, and TCRdb kept only the in-frame ones, dropping some. The sample yields 350,000 to 550,000 clones, roughly 89% seen once. The sample comprised peripheral blood. These receptor sequences come from a woman in her twenties or thirties with acute or convalescent COVID-19.

The rearrangement joins TRBV6-2 or TRBV6-3 to TRBJ1-4, with D unresolved. From germline, CDR1 is MNHEY and CDR2 SVGEGT. V shed 5 bases and J shed 8 bases, with 15 bases lying between them. The CDR3 length is 14 residues. The CDR3 DNA sequence: TGTGCCAGCAGTGCAGGTGGGCAGGAAGAAAAACTGTTTTTT. It encodes CASSAGGQEEKLFF.

In its sample, this clone was seen once. The chain couples TRBV3-1 (or the pseudogene TRBV3-2) to TRBJ2-7; D not certain. Between the trimmed V and J ends, which lost 1 base and 3 bases, there was a span of 10 bases. CDR1 is LGHDT, CDR2 YNNKEL, per germline (reference sequence). The CDR3 covers 14 residues. The CDR3 region is CASSQVGRSYEQYF. The CDR3 bases are TGTGCCAGCAGCCAAGTCGGAAGGAGCTACGAGCAGTACTTC.

In its sample, this clone was seen once. V and J are TRBV5-8 and TRBJ1-2; possibly TRBD1 for D (6 bases). Germline CDR1 is SGHTS and CDR2 is YDEGEE. The CDR3 extends over 14 amino acids. Trimming pared 0 bases from V and 4 bases from J, leaving 10 bases between. The CDR3 spells CASSLVGGSYGYTF. CDR3 DNA: TGTGCCAGCAGCTTGGTTGGGGGCAGCTATGGCTACACCTTC.

With respect to this clone: This same CDR3 is encoded by further DNA sequences in the sample. The V gene is TRBV5-1, the J gene TRBJ1-1; TRBD1 agrees at 8 bases. This CDR3 has 14 amino acids. V was clipped by 4 bases and J by 0 bases; unmatched bases: 2. Germline V CDR1 and CDR2: SGHRS, YFSETQ. CDR3 protein: CASSRTGLNTEAFF. The CDR3 DNA follows: TGCGCCAGCAGCAGGACAGGGCTGAACACTGAAGCTTTCTTT.

The gene calls are TRBV6-4 and TRBJ1-2; 7 positions match TRBD1. V gave up 4 bases and J gave up 12 bases; unmatched junction bases: 8. In germline, CDR1 is MRHNA, CDR2 SNTAGT. This CDR3 is built from 12 residues. The CDR3 DNA reads TGTGCCAGCAGTGCCAAGAAACAGGGGCACACCTTC. It codes for CASSAKKQGHTF.

The chain combines TRBV19 with TRBJ1-6; D not certain. The CDR3 loop spans 15 amino acids. Germline V gene lookup returns CDR1 LNHDA and CDR2 SQIVND (reference sequence). V was shortened by 7 bases and J by 6 bases, with 16 bases between the two germline ends. The CDR3 loop reads CASKLTGEPNSPLHF. The CDR3 DNA reads as TGTGCCAGTAAACTCACCGGGGAACCTAATTCACCCCTCCACTTT.

This sequence joins TRBV6-1 and TRBJ1-1; the D gene is possibly TRBD1 (5 bases). The CDR3 spans 18 residues. Germline loops: CDR1 MNHNS, CDR2 SASEGT. Between the trimmed V and J ends, which lost 4 bases and 1 base, there was a span of 22 bases. The DNA for the CDR3 is TGTGCCAGCAGTGGGGCGGAGGGGCGGATCAGTGGGAACACTGAAGCTTTCTTT. Translated: CASSGAEGRISGNTEAFF.

This chain links TRBV19 with TRBJ1-1; 10 positions match TRBD1. The CDR3 has 15 amino acids. V was pared by 5 bases and J by 3 bases, with 6 bases of the junction left unmatched. Germline loops: CDR1 LNHDA, CDR2 SQIVND (reference sequence). The CDR3 nucleotides are TGTGCCAGTAGTCTGCTCGGGACAGGGGACACTGAAGCTTTCTTT. It specifies CASSLLGTGDTEAFF. Based on the CDR3 plus reference TRBV19 and TRBJ1-1, the full variable domain is DGGITQSPKYLFRKEGQNVTLSCEQNLNHDAMYWYRQDPGQGLRLIYYSQIVNDFQKGDIAEGYSVSREKKESFPLTVTSAQKNPTAFYLCASSLLGTGDTEAFFGQGTRLTVV.

V usage is TRBV27 and J usage is TRBJ2-7; 11 bases map to TRBD1. This CDR3 region has 13 residues. The V and J ends lost 4 bases and 6 bases, in that order; junction bases with no gene match: 2. Germline values: CDR1 MNHEY, CDR2 SMNVEV (reference sequence). The CDR3 DNA follows: TGTGCCAGCAGTTCGGACAGGGGGCCCGAGCAGTACTTC. Protein: CASSSDRGPEQYF.

The rearrangement links TRBV2 to TRBJ1-4; 8 bases align to TRBD1. The V segment lost 6 bases and the J segment 6 bases; nucleotides outside the gene matches: 6. Germline CDR1 and CDR2: SNHLY and FYNNEI. This CDR3 is 14 amino acids long. This chain's CDR3 is CASSSGTGYEKLFF. CDR3 sequence (DNA): TGTGCCAGCAGCTCCGGGACAGGATATGAAAAACTGTTTTTT.

The chain employs TRBV7-9 and TRBJ2-2; 8 positions match TRBD2. The V gene's germline CDR1 is SEHNR and CDR2 FQNEAQ (reference sequence). With V trimmed by 6 bases and J by 6 bases, 18 bases remained unmatched. The CDR3 has 18 residues. As DNA, the CDR3 is TGTGCCAGCAGGCTTGCTCGGTTCGGGACTAGACGCCCCGGGGAGCTGTTTTTT. The encoded protein is CASRLARFGTRRPGELFF.

The J gene is TRBJ2-3, the V gene TRBV6-5, with 9 bases lining up with TRBD2. J lost 5 bases, V lost 0 bases, and 6 bases had no gene match. This CDR3 contains 16 residues. Germline V lookup: CDR1 MNHEY, CDR2 SVGAGI. The CDR3 DNA reads as TGTGCCAGCAGTTACTCATTGGCGGGGGGGCTAGATACGCAGTATTTT. Protein sequence: CASSYSLAGGLDTQYF.

The rearrangement joins TRBV6-4 to TRBJ2-1; 7 bases map to TRBD2. The V segment lost 5 bases and the J segment 5 bases; nucleotides outside the gene matches: 6. The CDR3 is 14 residues long. Germline V gene sequence: CDR1 MRHNA, CDR2 SNTAGT. The CDR3 nucleotides read TGTGCCAGCAGTCCGCGGGAGAACCACAATGAGCAGTTCTTC. Translated, it gives CASSPRENHNEQFF.

This clone was detected only once. The chain couples TRBV5-8 to TRBJ2-5; 10 bases align to TRBD2. J was trimmed by 3 bases and V by 4 bases; bases with no gene match: 6. Germline CDR1 SGHTS, CDR2 YDEGEE. This CDR3 spans 15 amino acids. DNA of the CDR3: TGTGCCAGCAGCGGGGGACTAGCGTTGGAAGAGACCCAGTACTTC. Translation: CASSGGLALEETQYF.

This rearrangement joins TRBV24-1 to TRBJ1-5, with D possibly matching TRBD1 (6 bases). Trimming removed 4 bases at V and 6 bases at J, with 12 bases between. The germline V gene has CDR1 KGHDR and CDR2 SFDVKD. The CDR3 spans 14 residues. CDR3: CATSENRVRQPQHF. The CDR3, as DNA: TGTGCCACCAGTGAAAACAGGGTTCGTCAGCCCCAGCATTTT.